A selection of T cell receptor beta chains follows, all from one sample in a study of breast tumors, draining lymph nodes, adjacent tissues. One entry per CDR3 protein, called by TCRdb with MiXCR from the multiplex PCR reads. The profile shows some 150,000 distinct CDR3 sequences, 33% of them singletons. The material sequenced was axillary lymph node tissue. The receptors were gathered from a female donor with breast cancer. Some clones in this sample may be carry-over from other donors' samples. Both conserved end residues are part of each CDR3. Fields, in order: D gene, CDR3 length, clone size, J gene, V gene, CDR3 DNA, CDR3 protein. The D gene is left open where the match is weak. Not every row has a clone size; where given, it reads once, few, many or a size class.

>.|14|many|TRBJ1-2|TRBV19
TGTGCCAGTAGTATGACGGCGGGGAACTATGGCTACACCTTC
CASSMTAGNYGYTF
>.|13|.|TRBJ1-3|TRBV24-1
TGTGCCTCCAGTCCCGGGCAAGGAAACACCATATACTTT
CASSPGQGNTIYF
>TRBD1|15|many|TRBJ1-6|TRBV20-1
TGCAGTGCTAGAGATAGGACAGGGGAAAGTTCACCCCTCCACTTT
CSARDRTGESSPLHF
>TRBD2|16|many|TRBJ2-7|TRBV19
TGTGCCAGTAGTATAGAGCCGGGACTAGCGGGAGCCGAGCAGTACTTC
CASSIEPGLAGAEQYF
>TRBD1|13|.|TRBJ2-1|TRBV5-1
TGCGCCAGCAGGCAGACAGGGTTGGATGAGCAGTTCTTC
CASRQTGLDEQFF
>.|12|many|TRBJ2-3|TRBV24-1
TGTGCCACCAGTGCGTCGACAGATACGCAGTATTTT
CATSASTDTQYF
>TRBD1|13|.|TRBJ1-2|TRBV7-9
TGTGCCAGCAACCTGGGACAGACCTATGGCTACACCTTC
CASNLGQTYGYTF
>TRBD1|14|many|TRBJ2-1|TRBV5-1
TGCGCCAGCAGGGGACAGGGATCCTACAATGAGCAGTTCTTC
CASRGQGSYNEQFF
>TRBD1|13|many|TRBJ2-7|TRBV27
TGTGCCAGCACGGGACAGGGAACCTACGAGCAGTACTTC
CASTGQGTYEQYF
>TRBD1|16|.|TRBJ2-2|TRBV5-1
TGCGCCAGCAGCTTGGGACAGGGGGTGGCCACCGGGGAGCTGTTTTTT
CASSLGQGVATGELFF
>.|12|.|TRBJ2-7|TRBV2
TGTGCCAGCAGTGGACCGTACTACGAGCAGTACTTC
CASSGPYYEQYF
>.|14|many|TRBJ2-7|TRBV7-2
TGTGCCAGCAGCTTGGGCCCCGACACCTACGAGCAGTACTTC
CASSLGPDTYEQYF
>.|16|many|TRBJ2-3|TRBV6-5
TGTGCCAGCAGCACCCCCCCGGGCAGGGTAACAGATACGCAGTATTTT
CASSTPPGRVTDTQYF
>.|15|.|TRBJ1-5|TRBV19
TGTGCCAGTAGTATGGCCGGGTATAGCAATCAGCCCCAGCATTTT
CASSMAGYSNQPQHF
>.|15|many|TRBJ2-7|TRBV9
TGTGCCAGCAGCGTAGGCGAAGGGGGGACTTACGAGCAGTACTTC
CASSVGEGGTYEQYF
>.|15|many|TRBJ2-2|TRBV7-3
TGTGCCAGCAGCTCATTAGGCAGGGCCACCGGGGAGCTGTTTTTT
CASSSLGRATGELFF
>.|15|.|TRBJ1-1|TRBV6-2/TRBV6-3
TGTGCCAGCAAGTCGACCCCGACGACGAACACTGAAGCTTTCTTT
CASKSTPTTNTEAFF
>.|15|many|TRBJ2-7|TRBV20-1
TGCAGTGCTAGTCGCCCCGGACAGCAATCCTACGAGCAGTACTTC
CSASRPGQQSYEQYF
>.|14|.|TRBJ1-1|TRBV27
TGTGCCAGCAGTTCCCACCGGCCGAACACTGAAGCTCTCTTT
CASSSHRPNTEALF
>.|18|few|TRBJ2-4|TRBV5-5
TGTGCCAGCAGCCTCTTGGGGGGATTAGATCTAGCCAAAAACATTCAGTACTTC
CASSLLGGLDLAKNIQYF
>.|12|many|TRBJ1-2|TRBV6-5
TGTGCCAGCTCGCGGGGGGGCTATGGCTACACCTTC
CASSRGGYGYTF
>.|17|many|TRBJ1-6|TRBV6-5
TGTGCCAGCAGCCCGGGCTGGTCCAGCTCCTATAATTCACCCCTCCACTTT
CASSPGWSSSYNSPLHF
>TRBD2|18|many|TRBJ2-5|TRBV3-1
TGTGCCAGCAGCCAAGGTTGGACTAGCGGGGGACTTCAAGAGACCCAGTACTTC
CASSQGWTSGGLQETQYF
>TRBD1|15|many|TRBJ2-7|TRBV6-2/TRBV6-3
TGTGCCAGCAGGGATCGGACAGGGCGAAGGAACGAGCAGTACTTC
CASRDRTGRRNEQYF
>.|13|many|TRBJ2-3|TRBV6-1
TGTGCCAGCAGTCCGACAGACCCAGATACGCAGTATTTT
CASSPTDPDTQYF
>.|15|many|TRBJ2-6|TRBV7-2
TGTGCCAGCAGCTTATTCTGGCTAGGGGCCAACGTCCTGACTTTC
CASSLFWLGANVLTF
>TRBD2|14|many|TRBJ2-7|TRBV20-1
TGCAGTGCTCTGAGACTAGCGGATACCTACGAGCAGTGCTTC
CSALRLADTYEQCF
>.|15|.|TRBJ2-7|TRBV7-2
TGTGCCAGCAGCCAATCGACAGGGAGGTCCCTCGAGCAGTACTTC
CASSQSTGRSLEQYF
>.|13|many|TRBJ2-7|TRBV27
TGTGCCAGCAGTTTCGGCCACTACTACGAGCAGTACTTC
CASSFGHYYEQYF
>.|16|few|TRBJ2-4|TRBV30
TGTGCCTGGAGTGTAGGGAGCAAACTAGCCAAAAACATTCAGTACTTC
CAWSVGSKLAKNIQYF
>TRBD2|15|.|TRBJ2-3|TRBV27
TGTGCCAGCAGTATACTAGCGGGGAGCACAGATACGCAGTATTTT
CASSILAGSTDTQYF
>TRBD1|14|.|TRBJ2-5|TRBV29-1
TGCAGCGTAACAGGGGACAGGGGGCGAGAGACCCAGTACTTC
CSVTGDRGRETQYF
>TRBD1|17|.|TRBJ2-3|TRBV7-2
TGTGCCAGCAGCTCCCTTCTGGGGACAGGGAATACAGATACGCAGTATTTT
CASSSLLGTGNTDTQYF
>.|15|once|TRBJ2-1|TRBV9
TGTGCCAGCAGAGCAAGGAGTAGCTCCTACAATGAGCAGTTCTTC
CASRARSSSYNEQFF
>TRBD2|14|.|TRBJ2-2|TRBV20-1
TGCAGTGCTAGGACTAGCCAATACACCGGGGAGCTGTTTTTT
CSARTSQYTGELFF
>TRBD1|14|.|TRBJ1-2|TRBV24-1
TGTGCCACCAGTGATGAGACAGGGAACTATGGCTACACCTTC
CATSDETGNYGYTF
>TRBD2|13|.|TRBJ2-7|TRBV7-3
TGTGCCAGCAGCCCCCTGACTAGCGGGGAGCAGTACTTC
CASSPLTSGEQYF
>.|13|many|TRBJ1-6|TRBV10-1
TGCGCCAGCCCTCGACAGAAAAATTCACCCCTCCACTTT
CASPRQKNSPLHF
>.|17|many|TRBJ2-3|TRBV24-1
TGTGCCACCAGTGATTTGCAGGGCGGATCTAGCACAGATACGCAGTATTTT
CATSDLQGGSSTDTQYF
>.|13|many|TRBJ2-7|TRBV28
TGTGCCAGCAGGGGGCAGGGGACGTACGAGCAGTACTTC
CASRGQGTYEQYF
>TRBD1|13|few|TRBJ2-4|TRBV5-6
TGTGCCAGCAGCGGGGACAGAAAAAACATTCAGTACTTC
CASSGDRKNIQYF
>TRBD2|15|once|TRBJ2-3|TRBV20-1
TGCAGTGCCCTTAGCGGGGGGGCCAACTACAATGAGCAGTATTTT
CSALSGGANYNEQYF
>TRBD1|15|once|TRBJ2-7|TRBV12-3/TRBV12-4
TGTGCCAGCAGATCCCCGGGACAGGGTCTTTACGAGCAGTACTTC
CASRSPGQGLYEQYF
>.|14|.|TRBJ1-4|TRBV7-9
TGTGCCAGCAGCTTGGGCCCAGATAATGAAAAACTGTTTTTT
CASSLGPDNEKLFF
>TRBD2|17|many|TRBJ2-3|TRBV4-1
TGCGCCAGCAGCCAGGCTGGACTAGCGGGTAGCACAGATACGCAGTATTTT
CASSQAGLAGSTDTQYF
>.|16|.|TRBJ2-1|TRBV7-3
TGTGCCAGCAGCTTAAATTTTTGTGGGAAGGGCGATGAGCAGTTCTTC
CASSLNFCGKGDEQFF
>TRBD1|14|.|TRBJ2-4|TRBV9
TGTGCCAGCAGCGGTGGACAGGGACAAAACATTCAGTACTTC
CASSGGQGQNIQYF
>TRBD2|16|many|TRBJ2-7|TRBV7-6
TGTGCCAGCAGCTTAGGGGGGACTAGCGGTTCCTACGAGCAGTACTTC
CASSLGGTSGSYEQYF
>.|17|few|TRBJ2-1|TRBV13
TGTGCCAGCAGCTTACGGGGTAGGGGGGGTTTTTACAATGAGCAGTTCTTC
CASSLRGRGGFYNEQFF
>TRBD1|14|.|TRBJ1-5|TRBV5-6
TGTGCCAGCAGCTTGGTTTCAGGGGGCTGGCCCCAGCATTTT
CASSLVSGGWPQHF
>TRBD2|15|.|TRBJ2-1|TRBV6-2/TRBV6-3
TGTGCCAGCAGTCACTCGACTAGCGTAGCCAATGAGCAGTTCTTC
CASSHSTSVANEQFF
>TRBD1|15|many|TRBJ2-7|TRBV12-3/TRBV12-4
TGTGCCAGCAGTAGTGGACAGGGGGCGTCATACGAGCAGTACTTC
CASSSGQGASYEQYF
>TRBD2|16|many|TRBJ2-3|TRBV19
TGTGCCAGTAGTCCGCTAGCGGGAGTGTCTACAGATACGCAGTATTTT
CASSPLAGVSTDTQYF
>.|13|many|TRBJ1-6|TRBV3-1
TGTGCCAGCAGCCAGGTTGAGTATTCACCCCTCCACTTT
CASSQVEYSPLHF
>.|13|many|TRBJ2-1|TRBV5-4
TGTGCCAGCAGCTTGGGACTGACAGGAGAGCAGTTCTTC
CASSLGLTGEQFF
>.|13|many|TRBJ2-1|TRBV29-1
TGCAGCGTTGCTGAAGGCGGATACAATGAGCAGTTCTTC
CSVAEGGYNEQFF